This T cell receptor (beta chain) was documented in a study of T cells expressing NK-cell markers. Study information: Sequenced donors, eight in total, included seven who were HCMV-seropositive and one who was seronegative.

Germline V gene lookup returns CDR1 DFQATT and CDR2 SNEGSKA (reference sequence). CDR3 length equals 18 residues. TCRdb re-called the 5' RACE reads; one entry per CDR3 protein, DNA not given. This listing includes under 200,000 distinct CDR3 sequences. Study results and caveats: Of CD8+ T cells, about 1.0-7.5% belonged to dominant NKG2C+ clonotypes in several donors.

Note on this clonotype: Its antigen is still unknown.

The chain recombines TRBV20-1 with TRBJ2-3; absent DNA, TCRdb's TRBD2 call cannot be checked. The material sequenced was blood T cells: a sorted CD56 or NKG2C T cell subset, CD4+ or CD8+ T cells, or bulk PBMC T cells (not recorded which). This TCR came from a woman aged 18 to 75 in good health. This CDR3 is CSAWTSGGGPSSTDTQYF.